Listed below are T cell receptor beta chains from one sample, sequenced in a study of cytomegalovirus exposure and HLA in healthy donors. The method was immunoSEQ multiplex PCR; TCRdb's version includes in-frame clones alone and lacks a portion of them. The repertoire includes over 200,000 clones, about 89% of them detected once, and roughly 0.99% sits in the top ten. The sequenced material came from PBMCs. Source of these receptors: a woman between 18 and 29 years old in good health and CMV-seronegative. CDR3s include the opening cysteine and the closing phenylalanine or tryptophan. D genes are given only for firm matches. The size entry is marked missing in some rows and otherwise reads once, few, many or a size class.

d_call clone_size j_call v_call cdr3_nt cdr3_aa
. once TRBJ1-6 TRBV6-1 TGTGCCAGCGCTAGACAGAATTCACCCCTCCACTTT CASARQNSPLHF
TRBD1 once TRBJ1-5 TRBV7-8 TGTGCCAGCAGCTTATGGGACAGGGGATATATCAATCAGCCCCAGCATTTT CASSLWDRGYINQPQHF
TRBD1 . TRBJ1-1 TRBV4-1 TGCGCCAGCAGCCAACCAACCCGCCCCGGGACAGGGTACGCTGAAGCTTTCTTT CASSQPTRPGTGYAEAFF
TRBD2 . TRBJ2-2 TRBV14 TGTGCCAGCAGCTCAGGACTAGACCTCATGGGGGAGCTGTTTTTT CASSSGLDLMGELFF
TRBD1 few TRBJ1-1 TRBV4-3 TGCGCCAGCAGCCAAGTAACCGGGACAGGGCCTAACACTGAAGCTTTCTTT CASSQVTGTGPNTEAFF
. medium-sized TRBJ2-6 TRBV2 TGTGCCAGCGGAGGGAACGTCCTGACTTTC CASGGNVLTF
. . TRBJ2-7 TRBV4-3 TGCGCCAGCAGCCAGACTCGAGGAGGCGCGTCTTACGAGCAGTACTTC CASSQTRGGASYEQYF
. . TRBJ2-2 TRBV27 TGTGCCAGCAGTGAACAGGGCACCGGGGAGCTGTTTTTT CASSEQGTGELFF
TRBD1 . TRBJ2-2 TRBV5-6 TGTGCCAGCAGCTTGGTAACAGGGGGCGCCACCGGGGAGCTGTTTTTT CASSLVTGGATGELFF
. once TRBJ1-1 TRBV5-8 TGTGCCAGCAGCTTGGGTTATGGGCGGTCGAAGGGGACTGAAGCTTTCTTT CASSLGYGRSKGTEAFF
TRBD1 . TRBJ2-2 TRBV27 TGTGCCAGCAGGAATAGGGACAGACCGAACACCGGGGAGCTGTTTTTT CASRNRDRPNTGELFF
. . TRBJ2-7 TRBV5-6 TGTGCCAGCAGCCGGAGCTACGAGCAGTACTTC CASSRSYEQYF
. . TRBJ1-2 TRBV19 TGTGCCAGTAGCAACATCCTCAGGGATAACTATGGCTACACCTTC CASSNILRDNYGYTF
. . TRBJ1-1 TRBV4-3 TGCGCCAGCAGCCATATGCCAGGCAACACTGAAGCTTTCTTT CASSHMPGNTEAFF
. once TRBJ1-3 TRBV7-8 TGTGCCAGCAGCCCATGGACAGCTGGAAACACCATATATTTT CASSPWTAGNTIYF
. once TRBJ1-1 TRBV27 TGTGCCAGCATGGTGTCAGCGCCCGGCCTTGAAGCTTTCTTT CASMVSAPGLEAFF
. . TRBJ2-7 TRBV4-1 TGCGCCAGCAGCATTCCTGGGGGGTACTACGAGCAGTACTTC CASSIPGGYYEQYF
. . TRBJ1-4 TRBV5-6 TGTGCCAGCAGCTCGGACGGGGGATTCGAAAAACTGTTTTTT CASSSDGGFEKLFF
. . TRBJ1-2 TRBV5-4 TGTGCCAGCAGCTTACAACTTGGGAGAGACTATGGCTACACCTTC CASSLQLGRDYGYTF
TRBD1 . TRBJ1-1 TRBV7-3 TGTGCCAGCAGCGTAGACAGGGGAGGCGTTGCTTTCTTT CASSVDRGGVAFF
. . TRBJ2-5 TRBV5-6 TGTGCCAGCAGCTTCGCTAGTGGGGAGACCCCGTACTTC CASSFASGETPYF
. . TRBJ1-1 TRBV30 TGTGCCTGGAGTCCCACCGTGGCGGGGGCAACTGAAGCTTTCTTT CAWSPTVAGATEAFF
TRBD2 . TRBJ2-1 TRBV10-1 TGCGCCAGCAGTGACCCGACTAGCGGGGGGTTATACAATGAGCAGTTCTTC CASSDPTSGGLYNEQFF
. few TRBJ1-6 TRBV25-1 TGTGCCAGCAGTGGTTCGGGGGGGTCCTATAATTCACCCCTCCACTTT CASSGSGGSYNSPLHF
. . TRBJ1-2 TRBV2 TGTGCCAGCACAGCAAACCGGGACTCGGGGACCAACTATGGCTACACCTTC CASTANRDSGTNYGYTF
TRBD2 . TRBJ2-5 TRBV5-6 TGTGCCAGCAGCCTAAGACTAGCGGGGTCAGAGACCCAGTACTTC CASSLRLAGSETQYF
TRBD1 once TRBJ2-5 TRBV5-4 TGTGCCAGCAGCAGAGGACAGGGGGTCGGCGAGACCCAGTACTTC CASSRGQGVGETQYF
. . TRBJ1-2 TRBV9 TGTGCCAGCAGCCCCGTGGGTCGACAGGCCCCCTACGGCTACACCTTC CASSPVGRQAPYGYTF
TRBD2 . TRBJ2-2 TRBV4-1 TGCGCCAGCAGCCGAGCTAGCGGATCAAACACCGGGGAGCTGTTTTTT CASSRASGSNTGELFF
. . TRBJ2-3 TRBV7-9 TGTGCCAGCAGCTTAATGATCGGCGGGCCAGATACGCAGTATTTT CASSLMIGGPDTQYF
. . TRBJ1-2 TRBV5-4 TGTGCCAGCAGCTCACAGGGATCAGGGGGCTACACCTTC CASSSQGSGGYTF
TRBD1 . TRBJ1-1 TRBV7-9 TGTGCCAGCAGCTTAATTCAGGGGGTGACGAACACTGAAGCTTTCTTT CASSLIQGVTNTEAFF
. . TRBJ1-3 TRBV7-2 TGTGCCAGCAGCTTAGGAGGGTTAAACACCATATATTTT CASSLGGLNTIYF
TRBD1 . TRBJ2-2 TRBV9 TGTGCCAGCAGCGGCCGGGACAGGCCCGGGGAGCTGTTTTTT CASSGRDRPGELFF
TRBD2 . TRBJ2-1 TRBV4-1 TGCGCCAGCAGCCGCAGGGCGGGAGGAGGTAATGAGCAGTTCTTC CASSRRAGGGNEQFF
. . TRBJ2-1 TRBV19 TGTGCCAGTAGTATAGAAGGACTAAAATTCTACAATGAGCAGTTCTTC CASSIEGLKFYNEQFF
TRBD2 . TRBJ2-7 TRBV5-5 TGTGCCAGCAGCTTGGCTATTAGCGGGGGAGCCTACGAGCAGTACTTC CASSLAISGGAYEQYF
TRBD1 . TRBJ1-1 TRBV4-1 TGCGCCAGCAGCCAAGATAGGGGGACAGGGGAAGCTTTCTTT CASSQDRGTGEAFF
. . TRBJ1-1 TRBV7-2 TGTGCCAGCAGCGTACGACTCAATCTTATGAACACTGAAGCTTTCTTT CASSVRLNLMNTEAFF
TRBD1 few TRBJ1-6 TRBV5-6 TGTGCCAGCAGCTCAGGGGGCAGTAATTCACCCCTCCACTTT CASSSGGSNSPLHF
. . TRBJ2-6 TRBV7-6 TGTGCCAGCATCGACAGCTCTGGGGCCAACGTCCTGACTTTC CASIDSSGANVLTF
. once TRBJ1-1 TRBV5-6 TGTGCCAGCAACCAGGGAGGGATAATCTCAACTGAAGCTTTCTTT CASNQGGIISTEAFF
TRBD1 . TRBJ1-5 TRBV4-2 TGTGCCAGCAGCCATCTCGGGACAGCTCAGCCCCAGCATTTT CASSHLGTAQPQHF
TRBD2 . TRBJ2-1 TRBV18 TGTGCCAGCTCAATACTAGCGGACACCTCCTACAATGAGCAGTTCTTC CASSILADTSYNEQFF
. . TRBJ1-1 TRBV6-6 TGTGCCAGCAGCCGGACAGCTAGTTCGAACACTGAAGCTTTCTTT CASSRTASSNTEAFF
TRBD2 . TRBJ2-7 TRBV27 TGTGCCAGCAGTTTAAGGACCGGGACTAGCGGTTCCTACGAGCAGTACTTC CASSLRTGTSGSYEQYF
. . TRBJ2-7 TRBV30 TGTGCCTGGAGTATATCGAGCTCCTACGAGCAGTACTTC CAWSISSSYEQYF
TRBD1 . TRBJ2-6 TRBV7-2 TGTGCCAGCAGCTTACAGGGGGCAAGCTCTGGGGCCAACGTCCTGACTTTC CASSLQGASSGANVLTF
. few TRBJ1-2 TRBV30 TGTGCCTGGAGTGTCTTCGACAGCCAATCTTATGGCTACACCTTC CAWSVFDSQSYGYTF
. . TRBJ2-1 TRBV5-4 TGTGCCAGCAGACTACCGGACTCCTACAATGAGCAGTTCTTC CASRLPDSYNEQFF
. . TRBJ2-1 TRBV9 TGTGCCAGCAGCGAAACTGCGGGATCCTACAATGAGCAGTTCTTC CASSETAGSYNEQFF
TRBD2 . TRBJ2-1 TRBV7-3 TGTGCCAGCAGCTTAAACCCTCCGGGAGGGCTCTACAATGAGCAGTTCTTC CASSLNPPGGLYNEQFF
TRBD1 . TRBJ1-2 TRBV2 TGTGCCAGCACCCTGACAGGGCGCAACTATGGCTACACCTTC CASTLTGRNYGYTF